A selection of T cell receptor beta chains follows, all from one sample in a study of T cell repertoires in cytomegalovirus infection. TCRdb analysed the reads with MiXCR anew, one entry per CDR3 protein. The table shows almost 300,000 distinct CDR3 sequences, with around 10% occurring only once. Sequencing was performed on PBMCs. The source of these receptors is a human donor in good health (CMV status not recorded). Some clones in this sample may be carry-over from other donors' samples. CDR3s include the opening cysteine and the closing phenylalanine or tryptophan. The order of the fields is D gene, J gene, clone size, V gene, CDR3 protein, CDR3 DNA. A D gene is named only where the DNA matches it firmly. Clone size, where shown, is once, few, many, or a class for clones that have expanded.

. | TRBJ1-2 | many | TRBV14 | CASSPAQGSLAYYGYTF | TGTGCCAGCAGCCCGGCACAGGGTTCCCTAGCCTACTATGGCTACACCTTC
. | TRBJ1-5 | many | TRBV2 | CASSRSGDGNQPQHF | TGTGCCAGCAGCCGGTCAGGGGATGGCAATCAGCCCCAGCATTTT
. | TRBJ2-3 | . | TRBV18 | CASSPGVRADTQYF | TGTGCCAGCTCACCAGGGGTAAGGGCAGATACGCAGTATTTT
. | TRBJ1-1 | many | TRBV7-9 | CASSLGGSYEAFF | TGTGCCAGCAGCTTAGGGGGTTCGTATGAAGCTTTCTTT
TRBD2 | TRBJ2-1 | many | TRBV7-2 | CASRVSGGANEQFF | TGTGCCAGCAGAGTTAGCGGGGGGGCCAATGAGCAGTTCTTC
. | TRBJ2-2 | many | TRBV11-1 | CASSFRVAGELFF | TGTGCCAGCAGCTTCAGGGTAGCCGGGGAGCTGTTTTTT
TRBD1 | TRBJ2-5 | many | TRBV7-9 | CASSLPRTGEETQYF | TGTGCCAGCAGCTTACCGCGGACAGGAGAAGAGACCCAGTACTTC
. | TRBJ1-5 | many | TRBV4-1 | CASSKETNQPQHF | TGCGCCAGCAGCAAGGAGACCAATCAGCCCCAGCATTTT
TRBD1 | TRBJ1-2 | many | TRBV28 | CASSPGQTYGYTF | TGTGCCAGCAGTCCGGGACAGACCTATGGCTACACCTTC
TRBD2 | TRBJ2-1 | . | TRBV2 | CATLLRGSGGYNEQFF | TGTGCCACCCTCCTCCGAGGTAGCGGGGGCTACAATGAGCAGTTCTTC
. | TRBJ2-3 | many | TRBV27 | CASSLRGKRILTDTQYF | TGTGCCAGCAGTTTACGAGGGAAGCGAATTTTGACAGATACGCAGTATTTT
TRBD1 | TRBJ2-3 | many | TRBV25-1 | CASSESGTGTDTQYF | TGTGCCAGCAGTGAATCCGGGACAGGGACAGATACGCAGTATTTT
. | TRBJ2-1 | many | TRBV14 | CASSQPTRIGSYNEQFF | TGTGCCAGCAGCCAACCGACTAGGATCGGCTCCTACAATGAGCAGTTCTTC